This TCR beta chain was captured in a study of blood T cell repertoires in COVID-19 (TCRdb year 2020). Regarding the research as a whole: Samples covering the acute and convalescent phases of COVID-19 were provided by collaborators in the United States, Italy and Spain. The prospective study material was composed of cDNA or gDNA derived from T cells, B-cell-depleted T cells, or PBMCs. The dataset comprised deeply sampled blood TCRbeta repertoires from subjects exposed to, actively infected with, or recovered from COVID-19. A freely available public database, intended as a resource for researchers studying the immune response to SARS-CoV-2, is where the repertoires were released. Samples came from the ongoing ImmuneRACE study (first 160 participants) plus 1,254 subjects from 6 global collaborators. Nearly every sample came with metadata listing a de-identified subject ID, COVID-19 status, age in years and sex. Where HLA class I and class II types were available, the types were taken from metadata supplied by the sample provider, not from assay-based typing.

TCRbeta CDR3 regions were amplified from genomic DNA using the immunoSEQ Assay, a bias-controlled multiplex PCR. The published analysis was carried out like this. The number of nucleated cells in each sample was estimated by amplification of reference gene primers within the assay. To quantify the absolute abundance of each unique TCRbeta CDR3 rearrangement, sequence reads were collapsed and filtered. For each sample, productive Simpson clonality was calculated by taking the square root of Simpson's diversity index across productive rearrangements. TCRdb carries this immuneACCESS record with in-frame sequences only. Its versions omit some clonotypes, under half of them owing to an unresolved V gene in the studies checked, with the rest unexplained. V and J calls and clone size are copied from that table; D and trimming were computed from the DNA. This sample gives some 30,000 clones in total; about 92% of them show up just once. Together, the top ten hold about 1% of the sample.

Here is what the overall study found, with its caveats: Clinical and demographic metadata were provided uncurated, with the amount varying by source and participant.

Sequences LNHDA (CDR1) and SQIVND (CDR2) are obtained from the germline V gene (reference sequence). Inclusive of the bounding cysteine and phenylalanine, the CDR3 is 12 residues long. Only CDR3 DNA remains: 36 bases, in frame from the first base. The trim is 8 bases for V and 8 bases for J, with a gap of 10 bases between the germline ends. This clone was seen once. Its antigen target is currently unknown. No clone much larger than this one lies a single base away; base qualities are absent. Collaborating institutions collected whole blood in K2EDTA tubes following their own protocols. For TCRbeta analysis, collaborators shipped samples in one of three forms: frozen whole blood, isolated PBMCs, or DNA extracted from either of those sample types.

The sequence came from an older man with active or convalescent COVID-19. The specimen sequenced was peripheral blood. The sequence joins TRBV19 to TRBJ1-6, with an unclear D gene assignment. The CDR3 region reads CASSLIYSPLHF. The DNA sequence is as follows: TGTGCCAGTTCACTGATCTATTCACCCCTCCACTTT.